The clone carrying this T cell receptor beta chain was detected many times. Its antigen remains unknown. The data were taken from a study of human T cells and chemical hapten exposure. Under the authors' procedure: Sample-level TCR yields exhibited a median of about 96,000, with a range of about 23,224 to 700,000. One entry per CDR3 protein, called by TCRdb with MiXCR from the RACE reads. The V and J calls follow TCRdb's processing rather than the paper's. The data show around 200,000 distinct CDR3 sequences, nearly 30% seen once. Trimming at V came to 4 bases and at J to 6 bases, leaving 5 bases not matched to a gene. Per the germline V gene, CDR1 is SGHTA and CDR2 is FQGNSA. The CDR3 sequence is 14 residues long. Study-wide findings and caveats: Expanded TCRs were compared with controls, and the expanded TCRs formed significantly more large CDR3 similarity clusters.

Time point specified: pre-sensitization, week 0. The treatment is: therapeutic diphenylcyclopropenone sensitization with weekly scalp DPC. The study enrolled 18 to 70-year-old alopecia patients suitable for DPC. This chain uses TRBV7-2 with TRBJ2-7; 11 bases line up with TRBD2. Sequenced here: whole blood, sampled in connection with sensitization to the hapten diphenylcyclopropenone (DPC). This TCR derives from a woman under 40 with alopecia areata. Some clones in this sample may be carry-over from other donors' samples. Here the CDR3 DNA reads TGTGCCAGCAGCTCGGCTAGCGGGAGGCCCGAGCAGTACTTC. It is translated as CASSSASGRPEQYF.